The 23 T cell receptor beta chains below all came from one sample that was sequenced in a study of cytomegalovirus exposure and HLA in healthy donors. Use of 60 Vbeta and 13 Jbeta primers characterized the PCR. Using immunoSEQ multiplex PCR, the repertoire was profiled, and TCRdb retains in-frame clones only, with some absent. The repertoire has about 130,000 clones, about 83% of them found once; the top ten carry roughly 1.2%. Sequencing input: PBMCs. The source is a girl aged 2 to 9 in good health and CMV-seronegative.

The chain uses TRBV19 and TRBJ2-1, with TRBD2 identical over 11 bases. CDR1 and CDR2 from the germline V gene are LNHDA and SQIVND (reference sequence). J gave up 8 bases and V 3 bases, and 6 bases lay outside the gene matches. The CDR3 is 15 amino acids. Here the CDR3 DNA reads TGTGCCAGTAGTATGGCTAGCGGGGGGTCGGATGAGCAGTTCTTC. The encoded protein is CASSMASGGSDEQFF. Full variable domain (outside the CDR3, taken from reference TRBV19 and TRBJ2-1): DGGITQSPKYLFRKEGQNVTLSCEQNLNHDAMYWYRQDPGQGLRLIYYSQIVNDFQKGDIAEGYSVSREKKESFPLTVTSAQKNPTAFYLCASSMASGGSDEQFFGPGTRLTVL.

V gene TRBV10-3 combines with J gene TRBJ2-5; maybe TRBD1 (6 bases). The ends were cut back, 0 bases at V and 3 bases at J, with 8 bases in the middle. The CDR3 sequence is 14 residues long. Germline V lookup: CDR1 ENHRY, CDR2 SYGVKD. The CDR3 sequence is CAISESAGEETQYF. The DNA of the CDR3 is TGTGCCATCAGTGAGTCGGCAGGGGAAGAGACCCAGTACTTC.

This chain uses TRBV25-1 with TRBJ2-5; the D gene is possibly TRBD1 (6 bases). The DNA end favors TRBJ2-7, so the J call may be wrong. The CDR3 spans 15 residues. Germline CDR1 is MGHDK and CDR2 is SYGVNS. CDR3 residues: CASSEVTGSPYEQYF. The CDR3 bases are TGTGCCAGCAGTGAAGTGACAGGTTCACCCTACGAGCAGTACTTC.

The chain links TRBV6-4 to TRBJ2-7; TRBD1 matches 7 bases. V lost 3 bases and J lost 4; bases outside the gene matches: 0. Looked up from germline, CDR1 is MRHNA and CDR2 is SNTAGT. CDR3 size: 12 residues. This CDR3 reads CASSEDRYEQYF. CDR3 sequence (DNA): TGTGCCAGCAGTGAGGACAGGTACGAGCAGTACTTC.

The V and J genes are TRBV7-9 and TRBJ2-1; TRBD2 matches 12 bases. Per germline, CDR1 SEHNR and CDR2 FQNEAQ (reference sequence). J was trimmed by 3 bases and V by 8 bases; bases with no gene match: 14. CDR3 size: 18 residues. CDR3 sequence: CASGPLAGGRRDYNEQFF. CDR3 nucleotides: TGTGCCAGCGGACCACTAGCGGGGGGCCGAAGGGACTACAATGAGCAGTTCTTC. Supplemented by reference TRBV7-9 and TRBJ2-1, the full variable domain reads DTGVSQNPRHKITKRGQNVTFRCDPISEHNRLYWYRQTLGQGPEFLTYFQNEAQLEKSRLLSDRFSAERPKGSFSTLEIQRTEQGDSAMYLCASGPLAGGRRDYNEQFFGPGTRLTVL.

A remark on this clone: At one boundary the junction diverges from the germline segment, which might be a read error. The chain is built from TRBV25-1 and TRBJ1-1, with D tentatively TRBD1 (5 bases). This CDR3 is 16 amino acids long. Germline V gene data show CDR1 as MGHDK and CDR2 as SYGVNS. The CDR3 nucleotides read TGTGCCAGCAGTGAATGGGGCGGGGAGACGAACCCTGAAGCTTTCTTT. This translates into CASSEWGGETNPEAFF.

The chain joins TRBV4-1 to TRBJ2-5; TRBD2 matches at 11 bases. Germline V lookup: CDR1 MGHRA, CDR2 YSYEKL. Germline trimming cut 6 bases from V and 4 bases from J; bases unmatched to any gene: 13. This CDR3 has 17 residues. Written as DNA, the CDR3 is TGCGCCAGCAGACTAACTTTAGCGGGAGGGCCCGGAGAGACCCAGTACTTC. This codes for CASRLTLAGGPGETQYF.

Concerning this clone: This may come from a read error, since a much larger clone is one base off. The V gene is TRBV7-7, the J gene TRBJ2-5; 11 positions agree with TRBD1. Per the germline V gene, CDR1 is SSHAT and CDR2 is FNYEAQ (reference sequence). The CDR3 runs to 15 residues. CDR3: CASSFGTGGQETQYF. DNA for the CDR3: TGTGCTAGCAGCTTCGGGACAGGGGGCCAAGAGACCCAGTACTTC.

CDR3: CAIGRTENEKLFF. CDR3 coding DNA: TGTGCCATCGGACGGACAGAGAATGAAAAACTGTTTTTT. The chain recombines TRBV10-3 with TRBJ1-4; D possibly corresponds to TRBD1 (6 bases). Looked up from germline, CDR1 is ENHRY and CDR2 is SYGVKD. The CDR3 is 13 amino acids. Trimming shortened V by 8 bases and J by 5 bases, and 12 bases separated the two germline ends.

A remark on this clone: The junction shows a germline mismatch at one end, possibly a read error. The same CDR3 arises from other DNA sequences in this sample as well. This chain uses TRBV15 with TRBJ1-1; 8 nucleotides align to TRBD1. Germline lookup yields CDR1 LNHNV and CDR2 YYDKDF (reference sequence). The CDR3 covers 15 residues. CDR3 coding DNA: TGCGCCACCAGCAGTAACAGGGGGATGAACACTGAAGCTTTCTTT. This encodes CATSSNRGMNTEAFF.

The table lists this clone with a few counts. The chain is built from TRBV18 and TRBJ2-3; D is unclear. The CDR3 covers 14 residues. Looked up from germline, CDR1 is KGHSH and CDR2 is LQKENI. Between the trimmed V and J ends, which lost 2 bases and 2 bases, there was a span of 8 bases. The CDR3 spells CASSPGTNTDTQYF. The CDR3 DNA reads as TGTGCCAGCTCACCAGGCACAAACACAGATACGCAGTATTTT.

V gene TRBV6-6 combines with J gene TRBJ2-7; possible D gene TRBD1, 5 bases. This CDR3 comprises 15 residues. The germline V gene has CDR1 MNHNY and CDR2 SVGAGI (reference sequence). The germline V and J ends were trimmed by 6 bases and 2 bases, with 17 bases remaining between them. The CDR3 DNA sequence: TGTGCCAGCAGCGGTGGACAAACCGGACCCTACGAGCAGTACTTC. Protein sequence: CASSGGQTGPYEQYF.

V and J are TRBV12-5 and TRBJ2-7, with a weak D call TRBD1 (6 bases). The V gene lost 5 bases and the J gene lost 1 base, with 18 bases spanning the gap. Germline V gene data show CDR1 as LGHNT and CDR2 as FRNRAP. The CDR3 runs 16 residues. CDR3 protein: CASGDSGVRRSYEQYF. The CDR3 nucleotides read TGTGCTAGTGGTGATTCAGGGGTCCGGAGATCCTACGAGCAGTACTTC.

The rearrangement links TRBV28 to TRBJ2-1; 9 bases fit TRBD1. The germline V gene encodes CDR1 MDHEN and CDR2 SYDVKM. This CDR3 is built from 12 residues. Trimming cost V 6 bases and J 8 bases; bases outside gene matches: 2. CDR3 protein: CASRTGGYEQFF. The CDR3 region has the DNA TGTGCCAGCAGAACAGGGGGCTATGAGCAGTTCTTC.

This clone came up once. The chain joins TRBV5-1 to TRBJ2-7, with a tentative D call TRBD2 (6 bases). Germline V lookup: CDR1 SGHRS, CDR2 YFSETQ. There are 13 residues in the CDR3. V was cut by 0 bases and J by 6 bases, with 10 bases left in between. CDR3 sequence: CASSLVGGIEQYF. CDR3 bases: TGCGCCAGCAGCTTGGTTGGGGGGATCGAGCAGTACTTC.

This chain links TRBV12-5 with TRBJ2-1, with D tentatively TRBD2 (6 bases). Deletions cut 5 bases from V and 0 bases from J, with 8 bases between. CDR3 length: 14 amino acids. Germline V gives CDR1 LGHNT, CDR2 FRNRAP. The CDR3 sequence: CASGGGSSYNEQFF. CDR3 bases: TGTGCTAGTGGTGGGGGGAGCTCCTACAATGAGCAGTTCTTC.

This rearrangement joins TRBV10-3 to TRBJ2-7, with D perhaps matching TRBD1 (6 bases). V lost 9 bases, J lost 0 bases, and 21 bases lay in between. Germline CDR1 is ENHRY and CDR2 is SYGVKD. The CDR3 loop spans 16 amino acids. CDR3 sequence: CAIRSGLGQSSYEQYF. In DNA form, the CDR3 reads TGTGCCATTCGATCGGGGCTAGGACAGAGCTCCTACGAGCAGTACTTC.

The rearrangement uses TRBV4-1 and TRBJ2-2; D gene ambiguous. Germline CDR1 is MGHRA and CDR2 is YSYEKL. The CDR3 runs 15 residues. V lost 7 bases and J lost 2, with 14 bases in between. The CDR3, as DNA: TGCGCCAGCAACGTCTGGGCCACAAACACCGGGGAGCTGTTTTTT. Translated: CASNVWATNTGELFF.

The genes are TRBV5-1 and TRBJ2-3; 8 bases match TRBD1. This CDR3 is built from 15 residues. J gave up 6 bases and V 1 base, and 7 bases lay outside the gene matches. The germline CDR1 and CDR2 sequences are SGHRS and YFSETQ. The CDR3 here is CASSLLQGAGDTQYF. Written as DNA, the CDR3 is TGCGCCAGCAGCTTGTTGCAGGGGGCAGGTGATACGCAGTATTTT.

The genes are TRBV28 and TRBJ1-2; TRBD1 aligns across 7 bases. CDR1 and CDR2 from the germline V gene are MDHEN and SYDVKM. There are 12 residues in the CDR3. J lost 8 bases, V lost 7 bases, and 7 bases had no gene match. The DNA of the CDR3 is TGTGCCAGCACTTATACAGGGGTCGGCTACACCTTC. It specifies CASTYTGVGYTF.

The gene calls are TRBV27 and TRBJ2-1, with 8 nucleotides matching TRBD1. CDR1 and CDR2 from the germline V gene are MNHEY and SMNVEV (reference sequence). This CDR3 comprises 15 residues. V lost 4 bases to trimming and J lost 7 bases; unmatched junction nucleotides: 9. The CDR3 is CASSSTWDRLNEQFF. The CDR3 DNA follows: TGTGCCAGCAGTTCAACATGGGACAGGCTTAATGAGCAGTTCTTC.

The rearrangement uses TRBV5-8 and TRBJ2-7; 8 bases fit TRBD2. V lost 0 bases to trimming and J lost 3 bases; unmatched junction nucleotides: 5. This CDR3 has 15 amino acids. The germline V gene has CDR1 SGHTS and CDR2 YDEGEE. DNA of the CDR3: TGTGCCAGCAGCTTGGTCCGGGGGGGGGACTACGAGCAGTACTTC. This encodes CASSLVRGGDYEQYF.

In its sample, this clone was seen once. The chain combines TRBV15 with TRBJ2-7; TRBD1 matches 9 bases. V shed 8 bases and J 7 bases; nucleotides not matched to a gene: 15. CDR1 and CDR2 from the germline V gene are LNHNV and YYDKDF (reference sequence). This CDR3 has 15 amino acids. In DNA, the CDR3 is TGTGCCACCTCGAGAGGGACAGGGCCACTTCGGGAGCAGTACTTC. It specifies CATSRGTGPLREQYF.